Given below is one TCR beta chain in context. The antigen this receptor binds is unknown. No much larger clone is present one base from it, and per-base qualities are unavailable. This beta chain appears as a stray read in a library generated for alpha chains; its size is not informative. The CDR3 starts with the cysteine, ends with the phenylalanine, and has 15 residues. Here the CDR3 DNA is all that survives: 45 bases in frame from base 1. Reading the germline V gene gives CDR1 SGHRS and CDR2 YFSETQ. V gives up 4 bases and J gives up 5 bases, and the segment between their germline ends measures 16 bases. This sample was taken from a study of spatial heterogeneity in lung cancer (dated by TCRdb to the late 2010s). The study in broad terms: Beta-chain transcripts were consistently detected in greater numbers than alpha-chain transcripts, which likely reflected higher beta-chain transcript abundance. At surgery, both alpha and beta chains were TCR-sequenced in over 200 tumor regions, about 64 matched nontumor lung samples and around 50 PBMC samples. In the raw uncorrected reads, each unique combination of TCR and UMI appeared more than ten times on average. Nonsynonymous mutation counts, determined by whole-exome sequencing of tumor tissue, were related to features of the TCR repertoire. In non-small cell lung cancer, the study quantitatively compared TCR alpha and beta repertoires across several tumor regions, matched nontumor lung, and blood. Overall study results and their limits: Confirming at a functional level the hypothesis that regional TCRs recognize regional mutations was considered to require additional single-cell paired TCR alpha and beta sequencing. Ubiquitous expanded tumor TCRs showed up in blood more often at tumor resection than at routine follow-up.

The time point label of this sample denotes: sample taken at primary tumor resection. For TCR sequencing, whole RNA was extracted from tumor and nontumor lung tissue, or from cryopreserved PBMC samples, and no cell sorting was done. Donors were around 69 patients with early-stage, untreated non-small cell lung cancer from the lung TRACERx cohort. Only patients for whom sufficient RNA was available from at least two tumor regions were selected for TCR sequencing. Libraries were built with 5' RACE. This sample was sequenced with a NextSeq 500. To allow correction of PCR and sequencing errors, the TCR library protocol tagged every TCR cDNA molecule with a unique molecular identifier. As for the original processing: Decombinator tools were used for TCR identification, UMI-based error correction and CDR3 extraction. TCRs above a frequency of 2 per 1,000, corresponding to the top 1% of the tumor frequency distribution, were defined as expanded. Renyi diversity was calculated using the R vegan package after each repertoire was subsampled 100 times to 5,000 TCRs. To build CDR3 similarity networks, amino acid triplet string-kernel similarity was used, and CDR3s were connected when their pairwise similarity was above 0.82. Using fastp trimming at Q25 and MiXCR clonotype assembly, TCRdb reanalyzed the public sequencing data and kept in-frame beta chains. Rows are unified per CDR3 protein, each entry keeping the most common DNA and genes. These V and J calls are TCRdb output, not the study's own analysis. The sample includes a few thousand distinct CDR3 sequences, with almost 35% observed a single time. Roughly 3.5% of the sample rests with the top ten.

Source: PBMCs, taken at surgery. Recombination joined TRBV5-1 with TRBJ2-1; the D gene is not confidently resolved. The source is a female donor with early-stage non-small cell lung cancer. CDR3 protein: CASSPSIVENNEQFF. The DNA reads TGCGCCAGCAGCCCCTCGATAGTCGAGAACAATGAGCAGTTCTTC.